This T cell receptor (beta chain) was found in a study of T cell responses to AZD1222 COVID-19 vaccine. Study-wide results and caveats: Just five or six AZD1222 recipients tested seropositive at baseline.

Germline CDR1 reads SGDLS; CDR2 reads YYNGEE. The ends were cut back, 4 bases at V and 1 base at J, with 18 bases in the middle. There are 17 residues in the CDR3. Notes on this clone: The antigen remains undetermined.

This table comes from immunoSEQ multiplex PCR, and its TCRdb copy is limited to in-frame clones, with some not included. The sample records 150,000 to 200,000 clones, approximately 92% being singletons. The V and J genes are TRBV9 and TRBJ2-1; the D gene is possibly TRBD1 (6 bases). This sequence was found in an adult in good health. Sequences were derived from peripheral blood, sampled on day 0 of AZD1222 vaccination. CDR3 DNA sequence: TGTGCCAGCAGCATCCGACTGACAGGAATGTCCTACAATGAGCAGTTCTTC. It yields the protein CASSIRLTGMSYNEQFF.